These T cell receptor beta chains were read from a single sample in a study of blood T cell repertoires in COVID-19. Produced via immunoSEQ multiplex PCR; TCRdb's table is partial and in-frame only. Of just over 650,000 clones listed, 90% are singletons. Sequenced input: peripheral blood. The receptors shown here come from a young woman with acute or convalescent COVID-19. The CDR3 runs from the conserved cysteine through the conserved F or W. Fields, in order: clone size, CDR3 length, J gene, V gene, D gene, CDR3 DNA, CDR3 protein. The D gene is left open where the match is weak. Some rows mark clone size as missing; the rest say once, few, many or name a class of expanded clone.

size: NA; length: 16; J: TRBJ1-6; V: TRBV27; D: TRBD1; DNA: TGTGCCAGCAGTTTGGGACAGGCCCTCCCAAATTCACCCCTCCACTTT; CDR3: CASSLGQALPNSPLHF
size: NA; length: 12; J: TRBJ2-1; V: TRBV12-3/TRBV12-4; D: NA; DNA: TGTGCCAGCAGTTCAGGATACAATGAGCAGTTCTTC; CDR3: CASSSGYNEQFF
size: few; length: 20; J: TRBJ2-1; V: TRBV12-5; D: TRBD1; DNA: TGTGCTAGTGGTTTGGTACGAGTCCAAACGGGGACAGGGTCCCACAATGAGCAGTTCTTC; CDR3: CASGLVRVQTGTGSHNEQFF
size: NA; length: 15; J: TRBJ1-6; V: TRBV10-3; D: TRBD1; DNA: TGTGCCATCAGTGAGTCCCCACAGGGGGAGTCACCCCTCCACTTT; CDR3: CAISESPQGESPLHF
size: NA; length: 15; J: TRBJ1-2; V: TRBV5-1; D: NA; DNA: TGCGCCAGCAGCTTGGCGGGGGAGGCTAACTATGGCTACACCTTC; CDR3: CASSLAGEANYGYTF
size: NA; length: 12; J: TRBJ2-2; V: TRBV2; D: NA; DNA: TGTGCCAGCAATGTAGGGGCCGGGGAGCTGTTTTTT; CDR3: CASNVGAGELFF
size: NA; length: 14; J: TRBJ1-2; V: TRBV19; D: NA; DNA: TGTGCCAGTAGTGCTACAGGGTATGGCTATGGCTACACCTTC; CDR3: CASSATGYGYGYTF
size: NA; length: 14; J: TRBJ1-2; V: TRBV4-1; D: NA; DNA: TGCGCCAGCAGCCAAGATGGGGGGGGCTATGGCTACACCTTC; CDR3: CASSQDGGGYGYTF
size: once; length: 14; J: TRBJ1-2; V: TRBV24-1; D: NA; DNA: TGTGCCACCAGTGACCAGGGAGGTTTTGATGGCTACACCTTC; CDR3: CATSDQGGFDGYTF
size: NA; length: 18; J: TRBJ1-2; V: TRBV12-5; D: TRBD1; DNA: TGTGCTAGTGGTGTCTATTCTCCGGTGGGACAGGGGGCAGATGGCTACACCTTC; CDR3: CASGVYSPVGQGADGYTF
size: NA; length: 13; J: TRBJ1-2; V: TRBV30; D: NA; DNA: TGTGCCTGGAGTGGAGGTCGAGGATACGGCTACACCTTC; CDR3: CAWSGGRGYGYTF
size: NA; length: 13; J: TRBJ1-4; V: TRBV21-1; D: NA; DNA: TGTGCCCGCCCCAGGGCCGCTAATGAAAAACTGTTTTTT; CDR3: CARPRAANEKLFF
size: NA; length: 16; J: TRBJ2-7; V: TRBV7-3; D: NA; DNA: TGTGCCAGCAGCCTCCAGGGTGGCTCCACCTCCTACGAGCAGTACTTC; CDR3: CASSLQGGSTSYEQYF
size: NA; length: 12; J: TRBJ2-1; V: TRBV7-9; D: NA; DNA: TGTGCCAGCAGCAGACTCTACAATGAGCAGTTCTTC; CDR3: CASSRLYNEQFF
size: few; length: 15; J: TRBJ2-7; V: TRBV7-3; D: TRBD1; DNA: TGTGCCAGCAGTCACGGACAGGGGGACTCCTACGAGCAGTACTTC; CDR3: CASSHGQGDSYEQYF
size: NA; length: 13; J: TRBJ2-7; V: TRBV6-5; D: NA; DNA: TGTGCCAGCAGTTACTCAGTCGGCGGCGAGCAGTACTTC; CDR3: CASSYSVGGEQYF
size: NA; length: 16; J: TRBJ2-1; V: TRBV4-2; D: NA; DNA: TGTGCCAGCAGCCCCACTAGCACCTACTCCTACAATGAGCAGTTCTTC; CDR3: CASSPTSTYSYNEQFF
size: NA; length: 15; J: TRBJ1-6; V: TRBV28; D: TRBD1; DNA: TGTGCCAGCAGACCTCGGGACAGGGGTAATTCACCCCTCCACTTT; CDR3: CASRPRDRGNSPLHF
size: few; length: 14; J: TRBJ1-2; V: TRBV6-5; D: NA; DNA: TGTGCCAGCACCCCGGACTCGTTACCATATGGCTACACCTTC; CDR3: CASTPDSLPYGYTF
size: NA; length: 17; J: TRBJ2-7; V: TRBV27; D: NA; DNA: TGTGCCAGCAGCCCGATGGGCAGGGTCGGGCTGAGCTACGAGCAGTACTTC; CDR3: CASSPMGRVGLSYEQYF
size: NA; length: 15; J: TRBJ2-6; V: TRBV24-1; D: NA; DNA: TGTGCCACCAGAGGAAGGGGTGCTGGGGCCAACGTCCTGACTTTC; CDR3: CATRGRGAGANVLTF
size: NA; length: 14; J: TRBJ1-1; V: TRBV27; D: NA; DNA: TGTGCCAGCAGGACCTCAGGGCGATCACTGCATGCTTTCTTT; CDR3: CASRTSGRSLHAFF
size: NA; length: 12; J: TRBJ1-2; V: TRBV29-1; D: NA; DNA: TGCAGCGTACCCAGGGGTGCTGGGGGCTACACCTTC; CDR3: CSVPRGAGGYTF
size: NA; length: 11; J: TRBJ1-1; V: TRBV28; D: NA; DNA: TGTGCCAGCATACGCGCCCCTGAAGCTTTCTTT; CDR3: CASIRAPEAFF
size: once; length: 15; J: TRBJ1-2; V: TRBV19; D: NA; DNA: TGTGCCAGTAGTGTCGGCCAGGCCCTTAACTATGGCTACACCTTC; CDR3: CASSVGQALNYGYTF
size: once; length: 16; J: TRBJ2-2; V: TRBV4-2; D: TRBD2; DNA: TGTGCCAGCAGCCAAGATCGGCGGGGGGAGCCGAGGGAGCTGTTTTTT; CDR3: CASSQDRRGEPRELFF
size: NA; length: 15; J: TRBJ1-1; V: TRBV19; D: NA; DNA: TGTGCCAGTAGTATAGGTACAGCTGCCAACACTGAAGCTTTCTTT; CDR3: CASSIGTAANTEAFF
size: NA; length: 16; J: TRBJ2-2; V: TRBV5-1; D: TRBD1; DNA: TGCGCCAGCAGCTTGGCCCGGACAGGGAACACCGGGGAGCTGTTTTTT; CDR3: CASSLARTGNTGELFF
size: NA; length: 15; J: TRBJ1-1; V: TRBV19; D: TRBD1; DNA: TGTGCCAGTAGTTTTACCCGGGACAGGGGCACTGAAGCTTTCTTT; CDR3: CASSFTRDRGTEAFF
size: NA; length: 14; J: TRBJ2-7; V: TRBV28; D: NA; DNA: TGTGCCAGCAATACTCGACTACCCTCCTACGAGCAGTACTTC; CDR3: CASNTRLPSYEQYF
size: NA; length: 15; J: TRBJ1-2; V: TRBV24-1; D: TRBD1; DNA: TGTGCCACCAGTGATCCCGGGACAGCTAACTATGGCTACACCTTC; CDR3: CATSDPGTANYGYTF
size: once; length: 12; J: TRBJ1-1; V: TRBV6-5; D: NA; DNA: TGTGCCAGCAGTTACGGCCAGGCTGAAGCTTTCTTT; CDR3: CASSYGQAEAFF
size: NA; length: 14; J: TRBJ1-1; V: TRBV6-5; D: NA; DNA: TGTGCCAGCAGTTACGAGGGAGATAGCACTGAAGCTTTCTTT; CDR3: CASSYEGDSTEAFF
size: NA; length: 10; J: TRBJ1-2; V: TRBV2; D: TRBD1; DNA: TGTGCCAGCGACAGGGAGGGCTACACCTTC; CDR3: CASDREGYTF
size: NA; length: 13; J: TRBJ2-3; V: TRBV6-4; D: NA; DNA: TGTGCCAGCAGGCAACAGGACACAGATACGCAGTATTTT; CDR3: CASRQQDTDTQYF
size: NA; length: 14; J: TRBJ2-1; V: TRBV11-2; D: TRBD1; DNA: TGTGCCAGCAGCTTAGGGGTTCTTCGACAGGGTGAGTTCTTC; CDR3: CASSLGVLRQGEFF
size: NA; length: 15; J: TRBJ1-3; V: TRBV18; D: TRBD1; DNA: TGTGCCAGCTCACGGACAGGGGGCTCTGGAAACACCATATATTTT; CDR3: CASSRTGGSGNTIYF
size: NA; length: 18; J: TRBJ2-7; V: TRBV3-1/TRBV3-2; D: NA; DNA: TGTGCCAGCAGCAAAGCGGGTTTAAGGGGCCCGAGCTCCTACGAGCAGTACTTC; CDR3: CASSKAGLRGPSSYEQYF
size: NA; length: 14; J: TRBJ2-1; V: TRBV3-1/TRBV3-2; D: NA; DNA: TGTGCCAGCAGCCAAGTAGTAGCGTCCCGGGAGCAGTTCTTC; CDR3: CASSQVVASREQFF
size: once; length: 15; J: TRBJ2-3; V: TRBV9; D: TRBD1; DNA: TGTGCCAGCAGCGCCCGAACAGGGGCCGGAGATACGCAGTATTTT; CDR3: CASSARTGAGDTQYF
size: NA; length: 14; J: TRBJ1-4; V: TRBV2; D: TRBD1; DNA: TGTGCCAGCAGTGTGACAGGGGTGGGGGAAAAACTGTTTTTT; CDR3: CASSVTGVGEKLFF
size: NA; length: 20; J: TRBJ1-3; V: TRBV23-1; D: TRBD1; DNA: TGCGCCAGCAGTCAATTCTTCCGGACAGGGCCGAAAACCTCTGGAAACACCATATATTTT; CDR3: CASSQFFRTGPKTSGNTIYF
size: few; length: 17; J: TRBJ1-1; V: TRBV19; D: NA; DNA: TGTGCCAGTAGTATAGCCCCGGGCAGGGTAATGAACACTGAAGCTTTCTTT; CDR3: CASSIAPGRVMNTEAFF
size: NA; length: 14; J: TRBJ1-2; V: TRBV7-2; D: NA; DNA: TGTGCCAGCAGCCACGGCGGGGGAGGGAGCGGCTACACCTTC; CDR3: CASSHGGGGSGYTF
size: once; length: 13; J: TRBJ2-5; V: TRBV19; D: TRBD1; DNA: TGTGCCAGTAGGGACAGGGCGTGGGAGACCCAGTACTTC; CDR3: CASRDRAWETQYF
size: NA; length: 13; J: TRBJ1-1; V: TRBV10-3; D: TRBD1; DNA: TGTGCCATCAGGGGACAGGGGGCCGATGAAGCTTTCTTT; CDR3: CAIRGQGADEAFF
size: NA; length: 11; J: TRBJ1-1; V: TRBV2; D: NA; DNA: TGTGCCAGCAGGGACACTTCTGAAGCTTTCTTT; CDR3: CASRDTSEAFF
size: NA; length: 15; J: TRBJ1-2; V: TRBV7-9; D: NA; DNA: TGTGCCAGCAGCTTATCAGCGGGAGCTAACTATGGCTACACCTTC; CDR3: CASSLSAGANYGYTF